A single sample gave rise to the 24 T cell receptor beta chains below, sequenced in a study of naive and memory T cell subsets. The SP2 primer and nested alpha and beta constant region primers amplified ligated cDNA in four rounds. TCRdb reprocessed the 5' RACE reads via MiXCR and lists one record per CDR3 protein. The data contain about 62,000 distinct CDR3 sequences, around 8% of them seen just once; the ten biggest clones take up roughly 19%. A UMI-containing oligonucleotide was joined by 3' ligation to the TCR cDNA template. The receptors come from a female donor in good health.

The chain joins TRBV28 to TRBJ2-7; 7 bases agree with TRBD2. In germline, CDR1 is MDHEN, CDR2 SYDVKM. The CDR3 spans 16 residues. V trimming: 5 bases; J trimming: 2 bases; junction bases outside the gene matches: 12. Here the CDR3 reads CASSPREVGLPYEQYF. CDR3 nucleotides: TGTGCCAGCAGTCCCCGGGAGGTGGGGCTGCCCTACGAGCAGTACTTC.

The chain carries TRBV28 and TRBJ2-5; weak D call: TRBD1 (6 bases). There are 15 residues in the CDR3. The germline V gene encodes CDR1 MDHEN and CDR2 SYDVKM. Trimming removed 5 bases at V and 3 bases at J, with 16 bases between. CDR3 nucleotides: TGTGCCAGCAGTCCCCCCGGCAGGGACAAAGAGACCCAGTACTTC. Amino acids: CASSPPGRDKETQYF.

The table lists this clonotype with many counts. This chain joins TRBV12-5 and TRBJ2-1; TRBD2 is a possible D gene (6 bases). Germline CDR1 and CDR2: LGHNT and FRNRAP. CDR3 length: 15 amino acids. V was trimmed by 5 bases and J by 0 bases, leaving 11 bases between them. As DNA, the CDR3 is TGTGCTAGTGGTCCCCCGGGGGACTCCTACAATGAGCAGTTCTTC. Amino acid sequence: CASGPPGDSYNEQFF.

This clonotype was observed many times. The V call is TRBV29-1, the J call TRBJ1-5, with D uncertain. The CDR3 is 12 residues long. CDR1 SQVTM and CDR2 ANQGSEA come from the germline V gene. Trimming cost V 6 bases and J 4 bases, with 10 bases left between them. CDR3 in DNA: TGCAGCGTGGTGGATAGTAATCAGCCCCAGCATTTT. As protein: CSVVDSNQPQHF.

J is TRBJ1-2 and V is TRBV28; no firm D call. Trimming removed 1 base from V and 0 bases from J, with 9 bases in between. The CDR3 spans 15 residues. The V gene's germline CDR1 is MDHEN and CDR2 SYDVKM. CDR3 coding DNA: TGTGCCAGCAGTTTATCCGTGGGTACTAACTATGGCTACACCTTC. This translates into CASSLSVGTNYGYTF.

V is TRBV12-3 or TRBV12-4 and J is TRBJ2-1; D could derive from TRBD1 or TRBD2 (5 bases each). The V end was cut by 3 bases, the J end by 6 bases, with 15 bases between. This CDR3 spans 15 amino acids. For the CDR3, the DNA is TGTGCCAGCAGTTTGTGGGCTACGGGACCCAATGAGCAGTTCTTC. This translates into CASSLWATGPNEQFF.

This clonotype has just a few counts. This chain connects TRBV4-1 to TRBJ1-2, with 7 bases lining up with TRBD1. V gave up 2 bases and J gave up 3 bases; unmatched junction bases: 3. The CDR3 is 14 amino acids. Germline loops: CDR1 MGHRA, CDR2 YSYEKL. The CDR3 loop is CASSQNDRDYGYTF. The CDR3 DNA follows: TGCGCCAGCAGCCAAAACGACAGGGACTATGGCTACACCTTC.

This clonotype was seen a handful of times. The chain recombines TRBV9 with TRBJ1-2; the D gene is possibly TRBD1 (5 bases). This CDR3 has 17 amino acids. V was shortened by 3 bases and J by 3 bases, with 21 bases between the two germline ends. Per germline, CDR1 SGDLS and CDR2 YYNGEE. The CDR3 DNA reads as TGTGCCAGCAGCGATGACATTACGGACACTTCCTACTATGGCTACACCTTC. Amino acid sequence: CASSDDITDTSYYGYTF.

In its sample, this clonotype was seen a few times. The chain recombines TRBV7-2 with TRBJ1-1; perhaps TRBD1 as D (5 bases). CDR3 length: 14 amino acids. The V end lost 3 bases, the J end lost 4 bases, and 12 bases lay between the germline ends. Germline lookup yields CDR1 SGHTA and CDR2 FQGNSA. CDR3 nucleotide sequence: TGTGCCAGCAGCTTTACGGGGGGTAGCACTGAAGCTTTCTTT. It is translated as CASSFTGGSTEAFF.

This chain uses TRBV11-2 with TRBJ1-1; D is undetermined. CDR3 length equals 13 residues. V lost 0 bases, J lost 8 bases, and 10 bases lay in between. Germline V gene sequence: CDR1 SGHAT, CDR2 FQNNGV. The CDR3 sequence: CASSLDSSHEAFF. The CDR3 DNA reads TGTGCCAGCAGCTTAGATAGTTCGCACGAAGCTTTCTTT.

The sample holds many counts of this clonotype. The chain recombines TRBV29-1 with TRBJ1-2; D gene unclear. V was pared by 3 bases and J by 4 bases, with 9 bases between. Germline CDR1 SQVTM, CDR2 ANQGSEA. The CDR3 has 12 residues. In DNA form, the CDR3 reads TGCAGCGTTGACTCCCAAGCCTATGGCTACACCTTC. It codes for CSVDSQAYGYTF. The variable domain in full, completed from reference TRBV29-1 and TRBJ1-2, reads SAVISQKPSRDICQRGTSLTIQCQVDSQVTMMFWYRQQPGQSLTLIATANQGSEATYESGFVIDKFPISRPNLTFSTLTVSNMSPEDSSIYLCSVDSQAYGYTFGSGTRLTVV.

This clonotype turned up a few times. V usage is TRBV19 and J usage is TRBJ1-1; D unclear. Germline assignment: CDR1 LNHDA and CDR2 SQIVND (reference sequence). V gave up 1 base and J gave up 1 base, with 7 bases separating them. The length of the CDR3 is 14 residues. The CDR3 DNA is TGTGCCAGTAGTATAGTGGCAGGGAACACTGAAGCTTTCTTT. Its translation: CASSIVAGNTEAFF.

The sample holds many counts of this clonotype. The rearrangement uses TRBV27 and TRBJ1-1; tentatively, D is TRBD1 (6 bases). The germline V gene has CDR1 MNHEY and CDR2 SMNVEV (reference sequence). CDR3 length: 15 residues. The ends were cut back, 6 bases at V and 2 bases at J, with 16 bases in the middle. The CDR3: CASRYGTSGNTEAFF. The CDR3 nucleotides read TGTGCCAGCAGGTACGGGACATCTGGTAACACTGAAGCTTTCTTT.

This chain connects TRBV12-3 or TRBV12-4 to TRBJ2-7; D gene ambiguous. The CDR3 is 13 amino acids. Trimming stripped 2 bases from V and 5 bases from J, with 10 bases between. The DNA for the CDR3 is TGTGCCAGCAGTTTATCGGTCATTCACGAGCAGTACTTC. Its protein is CASSLSVIHEQYF.

V usage is TRBV10-3 and J usage is TRBJ2-7; D remains ambiguous. Germline values: CDR1 ENHRY, CDR2 SYGVKD. The ends were cut back, 0 bases at V and 0 bases at J, with 9 bases in the middle. CDR3 length: 15 residues. This CDR3 reads CAISESEGYSYEQYF. CDR3 sequence (DNA): TGTGCCATCAGTGAGTCGGAAGGCTACTCCTACGAGCAGTACTTC.

J is TRBJ2-1 and V is TRBV28; D remains unclear. The CDR3 contains 10 residues. V gave up 2 bases and J gave up 9 bases, with 2 bases separating them. The germline V gene encodes CDR1 MDHEN and CDR2 SYDVKM. The CDR3 sequence: CASSLGEQFF. The CDR3 coding sequence is TGTGCCAGCAGTTTAGGTGAGCAGTTCTTC.

CDR3 in DNA: TGTGCCAGCAGTTTGCGGGGGGCTGGGGAGACCCAGTACTTC. It specifies CASSLRGAGETQYF. This chain connects TRBV12-3 or TRBV12-4 to TRBJ2-5; 8 bases are shared with TRBD2. The length of the CDR3 is 14 residues. V gave up 3 bases and J gave up 5 bases; unmatched junction bases: 5.

This chain uses TRBV4-1 with TRBJ2-5; 9 bases match TRBD2. Germline CDR1 is MGHRA and CDR2 is YSYEKL. V was clipped by 1 base and J by 2 bases; unmatched bases: 14. The length of the CDR3 is 19 residues. In nucleotides, the CDR3 is TGCGCCAGCAGCCAAGTTGGGACCGGCGGGGGGGCCGAGCAAGAGACCCAGTACTTC. It specifies CASSQVGTGGGAEQETQYF.

The V and J genes are TRBV6-6 and TRBJ2-5; no clear D gene. The germline CDR1 and CDR2 sequences are MNHNY and SVGAGI (reference sequence). The CDR3 loop spans 14 amino acids. Trimming removed 6 bases from V and 2 bases from J, with 13 bases in between. In DNA form, the CDR3 reads TGTGCCAGCAGCCTACCCGGTGGGCAAGAGACCCAGTACTTC. Translated: CASSLPGGQETQYF.

This rearrangement joins TRBV27 to TRBJ2-2; D ambiguous. This CDR3 spans 14 amino acids. Looked up from germline, CDR1 is MNHEY and CDR2 is SMNVEV (reference sequence). Deletions cut 3 bases from V and 5 bases from J, with 10 bases between. The CDR3 spells CASSFPDKTGELFF. CDR3 DNA sequence: TGTGCCAGCAGTTTTCCCGATAAAACCGGGGAGCTGTTTTTT.

This clonotype turned up a few times. The chain is built from TRBV15 and TRBJ2-3, with no clear D. The ends were cut back, 0 bases at V and 2 bases at J, with 6 bases in the middle. The CDR3 contains 14 residues. CDR1 is LNHNV and CDR2 is YYDKDF in the germline V gene (reference sequence). In DNA form, the CDR3 reads TGTGCCACCAGCAGAGATGTGGCCACAGATACGCAGTATTTT. Its protein product is CATSRDVATDTQYF.

This clonotype turned up a few times. At one boundary the junction diverges from the germline segment, which might be a read error. The genes are TRBV7-8 and TRBJ2-5, with 13 bases identical to TRBD2. This CDR3 spans 18 amino acids. Germline lookup yields CDR1 SGHVS and CDR2 FQNEAQ. DNA for the CDR3: TGTGCCAGCAGCCCACCCCTAAGACTAGCGGGGGGACAAGCGACCCAGTACTTC. Translation: CASSPPLRLAGGQATQYF.

This sequence joins TRBV30 and TRBJ2-2; no reliable D call. Trimming removed 0 bases from V and 3 bases from J, with 8 bases in between. Germline V lookup: CDR1 GTSNPN, CDR2 SVGIG (reference sequence). CDR3 length: 14 residues. Here the CDR3 reads CAWSVGGYTGELFF. The CDR3 region has the DNA TGTGCCTGGAGTGTCGGCGGCTACACCGGGGAGCTGTTTTTT.

This clonotype was counted only a few times. This chain connects TRBV5-6 to TRBJ1-1, with unresolved D. The CDR3 extends over 13 amino acids. In germline, CDR1 is SGHDT, CDR2 YYEEEE. Trimming took 0 bases from V and 11 from J, leaving 14 bases between them. The CDR3 region has the DNA TGTGCCAGCAGCTTGGGCATGGTCGGGATGGCTTTCTTT. Protein sequence: CASSLGMVGMAFF.